These 24 T cell receptor beta chains were sequenced from one sample in a study of naive and memory T cell subsets. The SP2 primer and nested alpha and beta constant region primers amplified ligated cDNA in four rounds. A single record per CDR3 protein comes from TCRdb applying MiXCR to the 5' RACE reads. The sample has tens of thousands of distinct CDR3 sequences; over 3.5% are singletons. A UMI-containing oligonucleotide was joined by 3' ligation to the TCR cDNA template. The receptors come from a female donor in good health.

This clonotype was counted ten times or more. The chain carries TRBV19 and TRBJ2-6; no definite D call. Germline-derived CDR1 and CDR2 are LNHDA and SQIVND (reference sequence). V dropped 6 bases and J dropped 4 bases, with 4 bases sitting between them. The CDR3 spans 12 residues. The CDR3 sequence: CASREGANVLTF. The CDR3 nucleotides read TGTGCCAGTAGAGAAGGGGCCAACGTCCTGACTTTC.

This clonotype was recorded many times. The genes are TRBV28 and TRBJ1-5, with TRBD1 matching over 7 bases. The junction had 16 bases not matched to a gene; V was cut back by 5 bases and J by 6 bases. The CDR3 has 17 residues. Germline CDR1 reads MDHEN; CDR2 reads SYDVKM. The chain's CDR3 is CASSPDDRASLPQPQHF. CDR3 DNA sequence: TGTGCCAGCAGTCCCGATGACAGGGCGAGTCTTCCTCAGCCCCAGCATTTT.

This clonotype was observed many times. This chain links TRBV28 with TRBJ2-7, with TRBD1 as a possible D gene (5 bases). This CDR3 region has 15 residues. CDR1 is MDHEN, CDR2 SYDVKM, per germline. Trimming shortened V by 1 base and J by 3 bases, and 13 bases separated the two germline ends. Here the CDR3 reads CASSLSSQGHYEQYF. The CDR3 DNA follows: TGTGCCAGCAGTTTATCAAGTCAGGGCCACTACGAGCAGTACTTC. Looking up the rest from reference TRBV28 and TRBJ2-7 gives the full variable domain: DVKVTQSSRYLVKRTGEKVFLECVQDMDHENMFWYRQDPGLGLRLIYFSYDVKMKEKGDIPEGYSVSREKKERFSLILESASTNQTSMYLCASSLSSQGHYEQYFGPGTRLTVT.

This clonotype was seen at least ten times. The chain employs TRBV12-3 or TRBV12-4 and TRBJ2-1, with 10 positions matching TRBD1. The junction had 3 bases not matched to a gene; V was cut back by 2 bases and J by 5 bases. The CDR3 extends over 15 amino acids. This chain's CDR3 is CASSLWGQGHNEQFF. The DNA for the CDR3 is TGTGCCAGCAGTTTATGGGGACAGGGGCACAATGAGCAGTTCTTC.

This chain joins TRBV4-3 and TRBJ1-3, with a weak D call TRBD1 (6 bases). The CDR3 has 16 residues. Deletions cut 0 bases from V and 1 base from J, with 10 bases between. The V gene's germline CDR1 is LGHNA and CDR2 YSLEER. The chain's CDR3 is CASSQDGTGSGNTIYF. Here the CDR3 DNA reads TGCGCCAGCAGCCAAGATGGAACAGGGTCTGGAAACACCATATATTTT.

V and J are TRBV19 and TRBJ2-2, with 8 bases identical to TRBD2. The junction had 9 bases not matched to a gene; V was cut back by 7 bases and J by 5 bases. Per germline, CDR1 LNHDA and CDR2 SQIVND (reference sequence). This CDR3 spans 15 amino acids. The CDR3 protein is CASIAGSGRTGELFF. The CDR3 nucleotides read TGTGCCAGTATCGCCGGCAGCGGGAGAACCGGGGAGCTGTTTTTT.

This clonotype came up many times. This chain uses TRBV7-3 with TRBJ2-2, with a possible D match to TRBD1 (6 bases). The germline V and J ends were trimmed by 1 base and 2 bases, with 11 bases remaining between them. Germline V gene sequence: CDR1 SGHTA, CDR2 FQGTGA. The length of the CDR3 is 16 residues. In nucleotides, the CDR3 is TGTGCCAGCAGCTTAAACTGGGGGCCAAACACCGGGGAGCTGTTTTTT. It codes for CASSLNWGPNTGELFF. Based on the CDR3 plus reference TRBV7-3 and TRBJ2-2, the full variable domain is GAGVSQTPSNKVTEKGKYVELRCDPISGHTALYWYRQSLGQGPEFLIYFQGTGAADDSGLPNDRFFAVRPEGSVSTLKIQRTERGDSAVYLCASSLNWGPNTGELFFGEGSRLTVL.

This clonotype was detected ten times or more. This sequence joins TRBV7-2 and TRBJ1-4; the match to TRBD1 covers 7 bases. Germline V lookup: CDR1 SGHTA, CDR2 FQGNSA. The CDR3 is 15 amino acids. V trimming: 2 bases; J trimming: 5 bases; junction bases outside the gene matches: 5. CDR3 DNA sequence: TGTGCCAGCAGCTTAAGTGGGACAGTAAATGAAAAACTGTTTTTT. Translated, it gives CASSLSGTVNEKLFF. The full variable domain, in which reference TRBV7-2 and TRBJ1-4 provide the parts outside the CDR3, is GAGVSQSPSNKVTEKGKDVELRCDPISGHTALYWYRQSLGQGLEFLIYFQGNSAPDKSGLPSDRFSAERTGGSVSTLTIQRTQQEDSAVYLCASSLSGTVNEKLFFGSGTQLSVL.

This clonotype came up many times. This chain uses TRBV6-2 or TRBV6-3 with TRBJ2-4; 11 nucleotides align to TRBD2. The CDR3 consists of 17 residues. Germline V gene lookup returns CDR1 MNHEY and CDR2 SVGEGT. The J segment lost 0 bases and the V segment lost 4 bases, leaving 5 bases of the junction unmatched. The CDR3 coding sequence is TGTGCCAGCAGTTCCCTAGCGGGGGGTCTAGCCAAAAACATTCAGTACTTC. Protein: CASSSLAGGLAKNIQYF.

There are a few counts of this clonotype. The chain recombines TRBV11-2 with TRBJ2-1, with 12 bases aligning to TRBD2. The CDR3 runs to 15 residues. With V trimmed by 5 bases and J by 7 bases, 6 bases remained unmatched. Per the germline V gene, CDR1 is SGHAT and CDR2 is FQNNGV. CDR3 protein: CASSRRLAGENEQFF. The CDR3 bases are TGTGCCAGCAGCCGTAGACTAGCGGGAGAAAATGAGCAGTTCTTC.

This clonotype was seen many times. The J gene is TRBJ2-7, the V gene TRBV6-2 or TRBV6-3; TRBD2 agrees at 14 bases. V lost 6 bases and J lost 3; bases outside the gene matches: 10. Per germline, CDR1 MNHEY and CDR2 SVGEGT. The CDR3 totals 17 residues. CDR3 sequence reads: CASSPGLAGVSFYEQYF. In DNA form, the CDR3 reads TGTGCCAGCAGCCCGGGACTAGCGGGAGTAAGTTTCTACGAGCAGTACTTC.

As concerns this clonotype: A much larger clone differs by one base, so this may be a read error. The V and J genes are TRBV25-1 and TRBJ1-2; perhaps TRBD1 as D (6 bases). The CDR3 sequence is 14 residues long. Germline CDR1 is MGHDK and CDR2 is SYGVNS. Deletions cut 3 bases from V and 8 bases from J, with 16 bases between. The CDR3 region is CASSDPDRRRGYTF. CDR3 coding DNA: TGTGCCAGCAGTGATCCCGACAGGAGAAGGGGCTACACCTTC.

This clonotype occurred many times. This chain joins TRBV7-2 and TRBJ2-5, with TRBD2 as a possible D gene (5 bases). Trimming left V 1 base short and J 5 bases short, with 8 bases between. This CDR3 is built from 13 residues. Germline loops: CDR1 SGHTA, CDR2 FQGNSA. The CDR3 region has the DNA TGTGCCAGCAGCTTAGGCTGGGAGGAGACCCAGTACTTC. This sequence encodes CASSLGWEETQYF.

This clonotype was counted many times. The CDR3 protein is CASSSHARANTEAFF. CDR3 nucleotides: TGTGCCAGCAGTTCCCATGCTCGGGCGAACACTGAAGCTTTCTTT. The chain has TRBV27 and TRBJ1-1, with D hard to call. V gave up 4 bases and J gave up 1 base, with 13 bases separating them. Germline V CDR1 and CDR2: MNHEY, SMNVEV (reference sequence). The CDR3 has 15 amino acids.

This clonotype has at least ten counts. V gene TRBV29-1 combines with J gene TRBJ1-5, with a possible D match to TRBD1 (6 bases). V gave up 6 bases and J gave up 11 bases, with 17 bases separating them. CDR1 SQVTM and CDR2 ANQGSEA come from the germline V gene. The CDR3 is 12 amino acids. The CDR3 DNA reads as TGCAGCGTCGCAGACGCGGGGGCAGCCCAGCATTTT. Amino acid sequence: CSVADAGAAQHF.

This clonotype was seen at least ten times. The V call is TRBV19, the J call TRBJ1-4; 7 bases agree with TRBD1. V gave up 4 bases and J gave up 7 bases; unmatched junction bases: 6. In germline, CDR1 is LNHDA, CDR2 SQIVND (reference sequence). The CDR3 consists of 14 residues. The CDR3 DNA follows: TGTGCCAGTAGTACAGGGGGAGCCGGTGAAAAACTGTTTTTT. Residues: CASSTGGAGEKLFF.

The chain has TRBV19 and TRBJ1-2, with 7 bases aligning to TRBD1. From germline, CDR1 is LNHDA and CDR2 SQIVND (reference sequence). V shed 7 bases and J 3 bases; nucleotides not matched to a gene: 5. The CDR3 covers 13 residues. The CDR3 sequence is CASTGQRYYGYTF. CDR3 DNA sequence: TGTGCCAGTACGGGACAGCGATACTATGGCTACACCTTC.

Ten or more counts support this clonotype. The gene calls are TRBV29-1 and TRBJ2-4, with a possible D match to TRBD2 (6 bases). Germline V gives CDR1 SQVTM, CDR2 ANQGSEA. V dropped 4 bases and J dropped 2 bases, with 12 bases sitting between them. The length of the CDR3 is 14 residues. CDR3 amino acids: CSVAGGRSKNIQYF. CDR3 bases: TGCAGCGTTGCTGGTGGGAGGTCCAAAAACATTCAGTACTTC.

Note on this clonotype: A much bigger clone sits one base away, suggesting this may be a read error. The chain joins TRBV5-1 to TRBJ2-7; 7 bases match TRBD2. From germline, CDR1 is SGHRS and CDR2 YFSETQ. This CDR3 contains 15 residues. The ends lost 0 bases at V and 2 bases at J; junction bases unmatched: 5. The CDR3 here is CASSLAGGSTYEQYF. The CDR3 nucleotides are TGCGCCAGCAGCTTGGCGGGAGGCTCTACCTACGAGCAGTACTTC.

This clonotype was observed many times. This sequence joins TRBV29-1 and TRBJ2-6; the match to TRBD1 covers 8 bases. This CDR3 is built from 14 residues. The germline V gene has CDR1 SQVTM and CDR2 ANQGSEA. Trimming cost V 3 bases and J 4 bases; bases outside gene matches: 2. The CDR3: CSVDRGRGANVLTF. CDR3 nucleotides: TGCAGCGTTGACAGGGGGCGCGGGGCCAACGTCCTGACTTTC.

This clonotype showed up just a few times. This sequence joins TRBV19 and TRBJ2-1; possible D gene TRBD2, 5 bases. This CDR3 is built from 16 residues. V was shortened by 4 bases and J by 4 bases, with 17 bases between the two germline ends. Germline assignment: CDR1 LNHDA and CDR2 SQIVND (reference sequence). This chain's CDR3 is CASSTLNAGRYNEQFF. CDR3 bases: TGTGCCAGTAGTACACTTAACGCGGGTCGATACAATGAGCAGTTCTTC.

This clonotype was found many times. This chain uses TRBV7-9 with TRBJ2-5; 8 nucleotides match TRBD1. The ends lost 4 bases at V and 6 bases at J; junction bases unmatched: 7. The CDR3 extends over 14 amino acids. Germline lookup yields CDR1 SEHNR and CDR2 FQNEAQ (reference sequence). The CDR3 region has the DNA TGTGCCAGCAGCTCGACAGGGGAGGCGAAGACCCAGTACTTC. Its protein product is CASSSTGEAKTQYF.

This clonotype was found many times. The rearrangement uses TRBV11-1 and TRBJ2-7, with D unresolved. In germline, CDR1 is SGHAT, CDR2 FQDESV (reference sequence). The V gene lost 3 bases and the J gene lost 2 bases, with 14 bases spanning the gap. This CDR3 is 15 amino acids long. This CDR3 reads CASSFGTEIPYEQYF. In DNA, the CDR3 is TGTGCCAGCAGCTTTGGCACAGAGATCCCCTACGAGCAGTACTTC.

This clonotype was counted between two and nine times. This chain joins TRBV19 and TRBJ2-3; a weak D match, TRBD2 (6 bases). In germline, CDR1 is LNHDA, CDR2 SQIVND (reference sequence). The V end was cut by 7 bases, the J end by 1 base, with 9 bases between. The CDR3 extends over 13 amino acids. CDR3 coding DNA: TGTGCCAGTAAAGAGCGGGGCACAGATACGCAGTATTTT. This sequence encodes CASKERGTDTQYF.